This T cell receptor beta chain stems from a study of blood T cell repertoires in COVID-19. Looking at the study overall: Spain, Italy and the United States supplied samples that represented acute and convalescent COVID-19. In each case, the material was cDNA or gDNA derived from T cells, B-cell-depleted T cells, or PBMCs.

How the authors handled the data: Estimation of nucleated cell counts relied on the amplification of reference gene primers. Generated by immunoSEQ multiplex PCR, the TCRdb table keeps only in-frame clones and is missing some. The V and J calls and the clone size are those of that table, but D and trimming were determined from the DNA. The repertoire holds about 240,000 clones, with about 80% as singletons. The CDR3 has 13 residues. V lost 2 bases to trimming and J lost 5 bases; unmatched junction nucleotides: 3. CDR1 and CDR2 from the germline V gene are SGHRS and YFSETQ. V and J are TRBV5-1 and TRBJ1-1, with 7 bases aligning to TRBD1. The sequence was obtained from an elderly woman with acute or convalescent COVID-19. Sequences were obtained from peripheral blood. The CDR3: CASSLQGLTEAFF. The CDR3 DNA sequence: TGCGCCAGCAGCTTACAGGGGTTGACTGAAGCTTTCTTT. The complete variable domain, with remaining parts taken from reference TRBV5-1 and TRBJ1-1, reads KAGVTQTPRYLIKTRGQQVTLSCSPISGHRSVSWYQQTPGQGLQFLFEYFSETQRNKGNFPGRFSGRQFSNSRSEMNVSTLELGDSALYLCASSLQGLTEAFFGQGTRLTVV.